The 15 T cell receptor beta chains in this list originate from one sample, sequenced in a study of T cells in Graves' hyperthyroidism and ophthalmopathy. The CDR3 regions of TCR beta were amplified from RNA transcripts. HTBI primers were the set used in a first-round RT-PCR of the TCR CDR3. TCRdb itself ran the multiplex PCR reads through MiXCR, one entry per CDR3 protein. Of nearly 600,000 distinct CDR3 sequences listed, 14% were seen once; the top ten hold more than 6%. The sequenced sample was blood. The receptors shown here come from a woman between 18 and 29 years old with Graves' ophthalmopathy.

A word on this clonotype: The junction departs from germline at one end; a sequencing error may be responsible. The chain links TRBV2 to TRBJ2-4, with TRBD1 matching 8 bases. CDR1 is SNHLY, CDR2 FYNNEI, per germline. The CDR3 has 18 amino acids. In DNA, the CDR3 is TGTGCCAGCAGTGAAGCGCGTCTTACGGGACAGGCCAAAAACATTCGGTACTTC. Translating gives CASSEARLTGQAKNIRYF.

The rearrangement uses TRBV19 and TRBJ2-7, with D tentatively TRBD1 (5 bases). Germline V CDR1 and CDR2: LNHDA, SQIVND (reference sequence). The CDR3 sequence is 14 residues long. Between the trimmed V and J ends, which lost 5 bases and 7 bases, there was a span of 18 bases. The CDR3: CASSPVGQGEEQYF. The CDR3 DNA follows: TGTGCCAGTAGTCCGGTAGGACAAGGGGAAGAGCAGTACTTC.

This clonotype came up many times. This rearrangement joins TRBV18 to TRBJ2-5, with D perhaps TRBD1 (6 bases). Looked up from germline, CDR1 is KGHSH and CDR2 is LQKENI. V lost 3 bases, J lost 2 bases, and 13 bases lay in between. The CDR3 has 15 amino acids. The CDR3, as DNA: TGTGCCAGCTCACCGAGGACAGACCCACAAGAGACCCAGTACTTC. Translating it yields CASSPRTDPQETQYF.

This clonotype showed up many times. The chain recombines TRBV10-3 with TRBJ1-2; D is possibly TRBD1 (5 bases). This CDR3 is built from 15 residues. Germline V CDR1 and CDR2: ENHRY, SYGVKD. Deletions cut 7 bases from V and 4 bases from J, with 19 bases between. The CDR3 spells CAIILNPTEPYGYTF. The CDR3 coding sequence is TGTGCCATCATCCTGAACCCGACAGAGCCCTATGGCTACACCTTC.

A few counts support this clonotype. The chain links TRBV4-2 to TRBJ2-7, with D maybe TRBD2 (6 bases). The CDR3 spans 13 residues. Trimming cost V 8 bases and J 4 bases, with 15 bases left between them. Germline-derived CDR1 and CDR2 are LGHNA and YNFKEQ. In DNA form, the CDR3 reads TGTGCCAGCGTTGGGGGAGGCGGGTACGAGCAGTACTTC. Translation gives CASVGGGGYEQYF.

The chain carries TRBV14 and TRBJ1-2, with TRBD1 as a possible D gene (5 bases). This CDR3 contains 14 residues. CDR1 and CDR2 (germline): SGHDN, FVKESK. The V end was cut by 4 bases, the J end by 5 bases, with 14 bases between. The CDR3 DNA follows: TGTGCCAGCAGCCGACCGGGGGACCTTTATGGCTACACCTTC. It yields the protein CASSRPGDLYGYTF.

At least ten counts were recorded for this clonotype. The rearrangement links TRBV11-3 to TRBJ2-2, with D tentatively TRBD2 (6 bases). CDR1 is SGHNT and CDR2 is YENEEA in the germline V gene. This CDR3 has 15 residues. V lost 5 bases, J lost 0 bases, and 10 bases lay in between. CDR3 in amino acids: CASSRGTANTGELFF. CDR3 DNA: TGTGCCAGCAGCCGCGGGACGGCGAACACCGGGGAGCTGTTTTTT.

There are many counts of this clonotype. The chain recombines TRBV5-6 with TRBJ2-7; 8 nucleotides agree with TRBD1. J lost 2 bases, V lost 3 bases, and 7 bases had no gene match. The CDR3 length is 15 residues. Germline V gene data show CDR1 as SGHDT and CDR2 as YYEEEE. This chain's CDR3 is CASSYGQGEAYEQYF. The CDR3 DNA reads TGTGCCAGCAGCTACGGACAGGGTGAGGCCTACGAGCAGTACTTC.

As for this clonotype: A much larger clone differs from this one at a single base, so this may be a read error. The chain combines TRBV2 with TRBJ1-4; D not certain. The germline V gene encodes CDR1 SNHLY and CDR2 FYNNEI. The length of the CDR3 is 15 residues. CDR3 coding DNA: TGTGCCAGCAGTGCCTCGAAGGGCCCTAATGAAAAACTGCTTTTT. This sequence encodes CASSASKGPNEKLLF.

This clonotype was seen many times. V usage is TRBV7-9 and J usage is TRBJ2-7; D is perhaps TRBD2 (6 bases). Germline V gene lookup returns CDR1 SEHNR and CDR2 FQNEAQ (reference sequence). This CDR3 comprises 15 residues. Trimming stripped 5 bases from V and 5 bases from J, with 19 bases between. The CDR3 DNA is TGTGCCAGCAGCCCCCTCGCGGGATCTCCCCACGAGCAGTACTTC. This sequence encodes CASSPLAGSPHEQYF.

This clonotype was recorded many times. The gene calls are TRBV7-2 and TRBJ2-3, with no clear D. Germline V gene lookup returns CDR1 SGHTA and CDR2 FQGNSA. The CDR3 covers 13 residues. Trimming took off 4 bases at V and 6 bases at J, with 11 bases between the two ends. This CDR3 reads CASSSLRTDTQYF. The DNA of the CDR3 is TGTGCCAGCAGCTCCTTACGAACGGATACGCAGTATTTT.

This clonotype came up a few times. J is TRBJ1-4 and V is TRBV29-1; 8 positions match TRBD1. This CDR3 has 13 residues. From germline, CDR1 is SQVTM and CDR2 ANQGSEA. Unmatched junction bases numbered 7, after V lost 6 bases and J lost 7 bases. The CDR3 here is CSVQTGEGEKLFF. The CDR3 DNA sequence: TGCAGCGTCCAGACAGGGGAGGGTGAAAAACTGTTTTTT.

This clonotype was picked up many times. The J gene is TRBJ1-2, the V gene TRBV2; the D gene is possibly TRBD1 (6 bases). This CDR3 contains 12 residues. V lost 4 bases, J lost 8 bases, and 11 bases lay in between. Per the germline V gene, CDR1 is SNHLY and CDR2 is FYNNEI. The CDR3 coding sequence is TGTGCCAGCAGTGTTAGGGGGGTAGGCTACACCTTC. Translating gives CASSVRGVGYTF.

The table lists this clonotype with a few counts. This chain joins TRBV4-2 and TRBJ1-2; 8 bases match TRBD1. Trimming cost V 3 bases and J 2 bases; bases outside gene matches: 5. Germline lookup yields CDR1 LGHNA and CDR2 YNFKEQ. The CDR3 runs 15 residues. The CDR3 bases are TGTGCCAGCAGCCAGGCCGGGACAGGCAACTATGGCTACACCTTC. Translating gives CASSQAGTGNYGYTF.

This clonotype was counted between two and nine times. This rearrangement joins TRBV5-1 to TRBJ2-7; no definite D call. Germline-derived CDR1 and CDR2 are SGHRS and YFSETQ. V lost 4 bases and J 5 bases, leaving 10 bases between the germline ends. This CDR3 has 12 amino acids. CDR3 coding DNA: TGCGCCAGCAGCCAGGTATTCAACGAGCAGTACTTC. It codes for CASSQVFNEQYF.